This T cell receptor (beta chain) derives from a study of glioma-infiltrating T cells. About the study: WHO grade II oligodendrogliomas or astrocytomas, plus non-recurrent WHO grade IV glioblastomas, were sampled. Dexamethasone exposure before glioma surgery was limited to six or fewer days.

The count of this clonotype is one. Its antigen is unknown. This could be a read error, since a much larger clone is one nucleotide away. Points from the study as a whole: Patients with low tissue-blood divergence carried a signature set of shared blood CDR3 motifs. Non-neoplastic patients had below-expected tissue-blood divergence, while all gliomas exceeded expectation.

The CDR3 covers 14 residues. The V gene lost 5 bases and the J gene lost 1 base, with 11 bases spanning the gap. Looked up from germline, CDR1 is SGHAT and CDR2 is FQDESV (reference sequence). Amplification of TCR alpha and beta CDR3 regions from RNA used iRepertoire nested multiplex PCR. TCRdb used MiXCR to reprocess the multiplex PCR reads, holding one entry per CDR3 protein. The sample consists of 300,000 to 400,000 distinct CDR3 sequences, around 38% of them appearing once. Sequencing input: glioma tissue, nonneoplastic brain tissue, or PBMCs (not recorded which). This TCR was sampled from a human donor with low-grade glioma or glioblastoma, undergoing nonglioma brain surgery, or in good health (not recorded which). V usage is TRBV11-1 and J usage is TRBJ1-1; D gene unclear. This chain's CDR3 is CASSPMASNTEAFF. DNA for the CDR3: TGTGCCAGCAGCCCTATGGCATCGAACACTGAAGCTTTCTTT.